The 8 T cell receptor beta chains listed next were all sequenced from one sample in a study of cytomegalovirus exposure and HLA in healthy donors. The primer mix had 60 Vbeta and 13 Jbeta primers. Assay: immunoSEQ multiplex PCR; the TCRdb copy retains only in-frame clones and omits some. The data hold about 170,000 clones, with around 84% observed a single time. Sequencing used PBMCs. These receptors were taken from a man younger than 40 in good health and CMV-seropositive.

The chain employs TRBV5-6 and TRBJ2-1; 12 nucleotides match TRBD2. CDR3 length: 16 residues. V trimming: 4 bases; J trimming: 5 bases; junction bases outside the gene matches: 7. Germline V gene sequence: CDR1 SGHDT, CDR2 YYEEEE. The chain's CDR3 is CASSETSSGRDNEQFF. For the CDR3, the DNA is TGTGCCAGCAGCGAAACTTCTAGCGGGAGGGACAATGAGCAGTTCTTC.

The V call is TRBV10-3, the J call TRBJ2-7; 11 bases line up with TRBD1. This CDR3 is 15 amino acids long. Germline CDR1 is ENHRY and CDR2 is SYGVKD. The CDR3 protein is CAISARTGGADEQHV. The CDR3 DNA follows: TGTGCCATCAGTGCGAGGACAGGGGGCGCGGACGAGCAGCACGTC.

The CDR3 region has the DNA TGTGCCAGCAGTTTCAGCGGGCAGCAAAATAACTATGGCTACACCTTC. It codes for CASSFSGQQNNYGYTF. The chain links TRBV28 to TRBJ1-2; no definite D call. This CDR3 has 16 amino acids. Germline values: CDR1 MDHEN, CDR2 SYDVKM. V was trimmed by 3 bases and J by 1 base, leaving 15 bases between them.

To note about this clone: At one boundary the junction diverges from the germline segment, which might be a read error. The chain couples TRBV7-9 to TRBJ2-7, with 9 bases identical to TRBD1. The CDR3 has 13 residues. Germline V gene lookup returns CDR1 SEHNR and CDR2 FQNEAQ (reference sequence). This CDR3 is CSSSFGQGLEQYF. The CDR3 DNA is TGTTCCAGCAGCTTTGGACAGGGGCTTGAGCAGTACTTC.

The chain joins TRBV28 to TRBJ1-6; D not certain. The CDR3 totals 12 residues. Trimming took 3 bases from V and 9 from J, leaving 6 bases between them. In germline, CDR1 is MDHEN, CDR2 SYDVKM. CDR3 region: CASSFRTSPLHF. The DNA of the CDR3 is TGTGCCAGCAGTTTCAGAACTTCACCCCTCCACTTT.

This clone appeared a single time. CDR3 in amino acids: CASSPHRTGFDEQFF. CDR3 DNA: TGTGCCAGCAGCCCACACCGGACAGGGTTCGATGAGCAGTTCTTC. The rearrangement links TRBV7-9 to TRBJ2-1; 8 bases fit TRBD1. V lost 5 bases and J lost 8; bases outside the gene matches: 11. CDR1 and CDR2 (germline): SEHNR, FQNEAQ (reference sequence). The CDR3 runs 15 residues.

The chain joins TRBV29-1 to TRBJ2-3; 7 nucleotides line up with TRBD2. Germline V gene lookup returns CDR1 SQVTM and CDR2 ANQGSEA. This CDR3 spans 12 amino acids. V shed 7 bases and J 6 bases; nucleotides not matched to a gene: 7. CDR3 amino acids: CSGVGGMDTQYF. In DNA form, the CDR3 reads TGCAGCGGAGTGGGAGGGATGGATACGCAGTATTTT.

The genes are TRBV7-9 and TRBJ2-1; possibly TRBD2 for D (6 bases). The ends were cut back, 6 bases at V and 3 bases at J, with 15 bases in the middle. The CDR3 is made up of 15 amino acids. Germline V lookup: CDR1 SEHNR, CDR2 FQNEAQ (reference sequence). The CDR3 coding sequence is TGTGCCAGCAGTTTAACTAGCAGAAACTACAATGAGCAGTTCTTC. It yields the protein CASSLTSRNYNEQFF.